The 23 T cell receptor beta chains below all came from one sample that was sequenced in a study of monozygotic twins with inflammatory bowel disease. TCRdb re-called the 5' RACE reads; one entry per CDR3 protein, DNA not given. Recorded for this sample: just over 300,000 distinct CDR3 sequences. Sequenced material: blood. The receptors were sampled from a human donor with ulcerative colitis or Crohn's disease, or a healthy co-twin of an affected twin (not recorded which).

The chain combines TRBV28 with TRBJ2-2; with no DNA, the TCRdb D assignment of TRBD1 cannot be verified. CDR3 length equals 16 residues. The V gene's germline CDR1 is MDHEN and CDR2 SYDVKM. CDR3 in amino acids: CASSPVDSTGTGELFF.

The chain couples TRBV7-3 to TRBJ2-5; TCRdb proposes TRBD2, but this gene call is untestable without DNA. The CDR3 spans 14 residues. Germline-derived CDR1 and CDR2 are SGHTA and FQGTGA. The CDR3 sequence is CASSRSGGQETQYF.

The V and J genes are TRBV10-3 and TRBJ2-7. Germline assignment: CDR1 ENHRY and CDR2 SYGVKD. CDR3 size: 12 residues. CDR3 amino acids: CAISGAQLEQYF.

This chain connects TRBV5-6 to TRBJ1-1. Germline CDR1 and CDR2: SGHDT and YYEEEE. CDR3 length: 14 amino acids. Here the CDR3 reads CASSLSSENTEAFF.

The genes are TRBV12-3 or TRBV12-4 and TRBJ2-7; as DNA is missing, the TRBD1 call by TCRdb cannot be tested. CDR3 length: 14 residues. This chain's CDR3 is CASPGTRQGEEQYF.

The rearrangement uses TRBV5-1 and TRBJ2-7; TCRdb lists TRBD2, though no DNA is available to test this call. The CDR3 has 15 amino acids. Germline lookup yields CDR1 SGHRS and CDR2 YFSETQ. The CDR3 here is CASSLVAGTSYEQYF.

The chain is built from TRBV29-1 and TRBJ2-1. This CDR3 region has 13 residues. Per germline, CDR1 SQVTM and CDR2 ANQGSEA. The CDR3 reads CSVEGQYYNEQFF.

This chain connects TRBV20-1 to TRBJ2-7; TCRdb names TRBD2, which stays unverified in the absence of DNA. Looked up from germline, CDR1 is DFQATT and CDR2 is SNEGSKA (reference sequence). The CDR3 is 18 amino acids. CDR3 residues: CSARLEGQAGGRSYEQYF.

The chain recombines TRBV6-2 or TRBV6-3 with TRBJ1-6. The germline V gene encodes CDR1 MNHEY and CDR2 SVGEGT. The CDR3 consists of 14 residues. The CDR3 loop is CASSYFASNSPLHF.

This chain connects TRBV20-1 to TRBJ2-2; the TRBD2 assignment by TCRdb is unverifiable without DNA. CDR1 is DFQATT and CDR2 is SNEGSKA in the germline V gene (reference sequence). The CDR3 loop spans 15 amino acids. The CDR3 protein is CSARLTSGSVGELFF.

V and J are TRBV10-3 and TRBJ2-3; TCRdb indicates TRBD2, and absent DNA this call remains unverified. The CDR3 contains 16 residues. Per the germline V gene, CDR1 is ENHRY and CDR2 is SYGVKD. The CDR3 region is CAISDPTSGQGDTQYF.

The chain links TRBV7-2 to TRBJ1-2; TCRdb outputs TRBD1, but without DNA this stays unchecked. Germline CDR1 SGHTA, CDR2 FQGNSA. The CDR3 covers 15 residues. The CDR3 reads CASNRERTSNYGYTF.

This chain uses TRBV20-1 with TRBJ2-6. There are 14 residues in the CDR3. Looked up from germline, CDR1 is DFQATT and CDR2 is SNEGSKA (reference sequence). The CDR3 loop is CSARGPFGANVLTF.

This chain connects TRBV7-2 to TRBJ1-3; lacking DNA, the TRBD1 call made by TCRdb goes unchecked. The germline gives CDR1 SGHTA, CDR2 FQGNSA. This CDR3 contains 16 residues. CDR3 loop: CASSPLLLGSGNTIYF.

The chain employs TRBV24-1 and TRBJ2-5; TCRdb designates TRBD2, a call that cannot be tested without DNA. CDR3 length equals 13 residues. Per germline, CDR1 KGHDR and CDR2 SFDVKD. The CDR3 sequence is CASGSRTTETQYF.

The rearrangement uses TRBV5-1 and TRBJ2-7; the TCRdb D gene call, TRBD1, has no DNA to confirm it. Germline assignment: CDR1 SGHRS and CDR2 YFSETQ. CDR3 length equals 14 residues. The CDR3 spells CASSGRDTAYEQYF.

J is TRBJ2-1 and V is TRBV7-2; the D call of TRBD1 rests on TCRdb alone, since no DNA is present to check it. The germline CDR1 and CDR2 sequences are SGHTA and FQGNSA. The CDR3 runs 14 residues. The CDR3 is CASSLTRTDNEQFF.

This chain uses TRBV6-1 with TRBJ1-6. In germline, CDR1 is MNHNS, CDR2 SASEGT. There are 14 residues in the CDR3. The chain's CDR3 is CASSGHLRDSPLHF.

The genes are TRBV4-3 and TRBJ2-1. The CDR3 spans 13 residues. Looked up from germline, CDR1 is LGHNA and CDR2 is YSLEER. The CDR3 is CASSQSTSNEQFF.

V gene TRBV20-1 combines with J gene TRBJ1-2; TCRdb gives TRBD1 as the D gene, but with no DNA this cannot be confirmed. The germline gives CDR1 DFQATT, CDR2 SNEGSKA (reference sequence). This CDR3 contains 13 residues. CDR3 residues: CSAREDRGGGYTF.

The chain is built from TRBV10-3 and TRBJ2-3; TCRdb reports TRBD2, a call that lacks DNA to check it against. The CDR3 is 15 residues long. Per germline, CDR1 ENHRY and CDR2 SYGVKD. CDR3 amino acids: CAISESEAGGDTQYF.

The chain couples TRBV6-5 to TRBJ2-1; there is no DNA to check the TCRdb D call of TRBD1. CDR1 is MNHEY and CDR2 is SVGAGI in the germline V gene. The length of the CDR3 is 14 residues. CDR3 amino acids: CASSYPGGYNEQFF.

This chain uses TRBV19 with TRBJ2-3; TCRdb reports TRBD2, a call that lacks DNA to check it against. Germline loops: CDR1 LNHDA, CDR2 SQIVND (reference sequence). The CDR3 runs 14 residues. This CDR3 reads CASSGKRGIDTQYF.